This T cell receptor (beta chain) was captured in a study of T cells after yellow fever vaccination. Germline V gene lookup returns CDR1 SGHRS and CDR2 YFSETQ. Trimming took off 0 bases at V and 0 bases at J, with 7 bases between the two ends. This CDR3 contains 14 residues. Study results and caveats: One caveat is that FACS-sorted repertoires could contain abundant clonotypes contaminating from the bulk population.

A 5'RACE template-switching step, the method used to make TCR cDNA, added a universal primer site and UMIs. TCRdb re-called the 5' RACE reads through MiXCR, storing one row per CDR3 protein. The table lists hundreds of thousands of distinct CDR3 sequences, 21% of them singletons, with about 16% in the top ten. Regarding this clonotype: The antigen remains undetermined.

The input for sequencing was PBMCs, taken 20 to 25 days after the first yellow fever vaccination. This rearrangement joins TRBV5-1 to TRBJ2-7; unclear D gene. The source of this sequence is a young man who received the YFV17D yellow fever vaccine. The CDR3: CASSLASASYEQYF. The CDR3 nucleotides are TGCGCCAGCAGCTTGGCTTCAGCCTCCTACGAGCAGTACTTC.